This TCR beta chain is drawn from a study of vaccination and CD4 T cells after COVID-19. Treatment specified: approximately 9-day PBMC culture with coronavirus spike peptide pools or control peptides (ViraFEST assay). The authors cultured about 2 million PBMCs per well with roughly 10 IU/ml IL-2 and approximately 10 ug/ml peptide pools. Concerning this clonotype: Its target is unknown.

The Oncomine TCR Beta short-read assay sequenced DNA from cultured CD4+ T cells. A single record per CDR3 protein comes from TCRdb applying MiXCR to the PCR reads. Of about 20,000 distinct CDR3 sequences listed, just under 55% are singletons. The CDR3 runs to 16 residues. The V end lost 0 bases, the J end lost 1 base, and 11 bases lay between the germline ends. The germline V gene encodes CDR1 MNHEY and CDR2 SVGAGI. J is TRBJ2-3 and V is TRBV6-5, with D perhaps TRBD2 (5 bases). This clonotype was sampled from a human donor who had recovered from COVID-19. The sample taken for sequencing was CD4+ T cells from blood, cultured in vitro. The CDR3 region is CASSYSQRSRTDTQYF. The CDR3 bases are TGTGCCAGCAGTTACTCTCAGCGGAGCCGCACAGATACGCAGTATTTT.